Given below is one TCR beta chain in context. Germline trimming cut 2 bases from V and 7 bases from J; bases unmatched to any gene: 6. The CDR3 length is 15 residues. Germline V gene data show CDR1 as LNHDA and CDR2 as SQIVND (reference sequence). The data originate from a study of blood T cell repertoires in COVID-19. On the study more broadly: Specimens from acute and convalescent COVID-19 originated in the United States, Italy and Spain. The analysed material was cDNA or gDNA that came from T cells, B-cell-depleted T cells, or PBMCs.

Source study methods: The authors estimated nucleated cell counts from reference gene primer amplification. Only in-frame clones appear in the TCRdb table, and some are missing; sequencing was by immunoSEQ multiplex PCR. V, J and clone size are those of that table, while D and trimming were read from the DNA. The sample lists fewer than 250,000 clones, 80% to 90% occurring once. The origin of this receptor is a man aged 35 to 55 with acute or convalescent COVID-19. V and J are TRBV19 and TRBJ2-1, with 9 bases that match TRBD1. The sample was peripheral blood. This CDR3 is CASSIWGQGGNEQFF. The CDR3 DNA reads as TGTGCCAGTAGTATATGGGGACAGGGTGGGAATGAGCAGTTCTTC.